This paragraph reports one TCR beta chain. Its target is not known. This sample was included in a study of cytomegalovirus exposure and HLA in healthy donors. The germline V gene encodes CDR1 MNHEY and CDR2 SMNVEV (reference sequence). This CDR3 spans 16 amino acids. The trim removed 7 bases at V and 4 bases at J, leaving 13 bases unmatched. Method: immunoSEQ multiplex PCR; TCRdb's copy keeps in-frame clones and lacks some. The table has some 330,000 clones, 70% to 90% seen once. The donors were in the approximately 120-subject validation cohort, distinct from the approximately 700-subject first cohort. Study-level findings and limits: Many donors carried some public TCRs, although rarity characterized most TCR sequences. It was found in a later analysis that first-cohort TCR clusters tended to co-occur in the 90 to 150 validation repertoires.

Sequences were obtained from PBMCs. The clonotype originates from a woman aged 18 to 35 in good health and CMV-seronegative. J is TRBJ2-1 and V is TRBV27; 7 bases agree with TRBD2. DNA for the CDR3: TGTGCCAGCATCTCACTGGGTAGCGGGCTTTACAATGAGCAGTTCTTC. Translated: CASISLGSGLYNEQFF.